The sequence of this TCR beta chain was determined in a study of T cell responses to AZD1222 COVID-19 vaccine. CDR3 length: 19 amino acids. V lost 2 bases to trimming and J lost 0 bases; unmatched junction nucleotides: 11. Germline V gene lookup returns CDR1 MNHNS and CDR2 SASEGT. This table comes from immunoSEQ multiplex PCR, and its TCRdb copy is limited to in-frame clones, with some not included. This sample carries 100,000 or so clones, less than 90% of them seen once, and the ten largest clones take about 15%. This sample comprised peripheral blood, obtained on day 0 of AZD1222 vaccination. The gene calls are TRBV6-1 and TRBJ2-7; TRBD2 matches at 12 bases. The TCR was taken from an adult in good health. DNA of the CDR3: TGTGCCAGCAGTGAACCTCGACTAGCGGGAGAGGTTTCCTCCTACGAGCAGTACTTC. It is translated as CASSEPRLAGEVSSYEQYF.